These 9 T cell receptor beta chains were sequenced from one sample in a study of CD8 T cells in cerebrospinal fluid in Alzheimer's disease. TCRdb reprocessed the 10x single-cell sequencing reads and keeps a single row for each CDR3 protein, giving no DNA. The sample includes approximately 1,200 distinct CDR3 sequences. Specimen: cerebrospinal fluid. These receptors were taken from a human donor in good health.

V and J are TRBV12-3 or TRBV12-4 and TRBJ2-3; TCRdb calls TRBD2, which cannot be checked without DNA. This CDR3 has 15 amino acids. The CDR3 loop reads CASSFQTSGTDTQYF.

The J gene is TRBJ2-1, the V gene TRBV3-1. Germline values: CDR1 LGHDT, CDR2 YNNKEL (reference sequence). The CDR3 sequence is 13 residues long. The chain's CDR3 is CASSRIQYNEQFF.

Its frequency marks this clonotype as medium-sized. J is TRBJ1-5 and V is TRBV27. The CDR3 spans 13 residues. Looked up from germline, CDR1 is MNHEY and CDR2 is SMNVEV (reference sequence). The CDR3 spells CASSFKGGQPQHF.

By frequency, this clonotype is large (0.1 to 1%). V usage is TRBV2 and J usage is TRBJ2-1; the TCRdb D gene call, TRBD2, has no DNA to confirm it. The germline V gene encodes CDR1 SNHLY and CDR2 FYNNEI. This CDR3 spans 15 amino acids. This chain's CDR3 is CASSEPIAGYNEQFF. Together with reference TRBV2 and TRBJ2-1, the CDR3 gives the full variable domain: EPEVTQTPSHQVTQMGQEVILRCVPISNHLYFYWYRQILGQKVEFLVSFYNNEISEKSEIFDDQFSVERPDGSNFTLKIRSTKLEDSAMYFCASSEPIAGYNEQFFGPGTRLTVL.

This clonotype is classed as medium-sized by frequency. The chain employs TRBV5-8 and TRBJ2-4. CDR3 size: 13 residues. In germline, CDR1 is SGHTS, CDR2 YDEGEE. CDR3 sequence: CASRRPPKNIQYF.

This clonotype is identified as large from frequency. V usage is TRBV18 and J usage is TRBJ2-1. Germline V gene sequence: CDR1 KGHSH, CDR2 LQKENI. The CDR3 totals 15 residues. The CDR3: CASSTQGAKPNEQFF.

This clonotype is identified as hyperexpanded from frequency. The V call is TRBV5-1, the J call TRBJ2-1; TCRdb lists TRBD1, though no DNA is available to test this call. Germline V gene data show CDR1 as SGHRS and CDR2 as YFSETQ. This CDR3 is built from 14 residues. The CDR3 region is CASSYMTGSDEQFF.

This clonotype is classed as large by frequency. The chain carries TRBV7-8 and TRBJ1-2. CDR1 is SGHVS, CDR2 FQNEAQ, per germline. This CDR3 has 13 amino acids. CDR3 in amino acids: CASSPGRDYGYTF.

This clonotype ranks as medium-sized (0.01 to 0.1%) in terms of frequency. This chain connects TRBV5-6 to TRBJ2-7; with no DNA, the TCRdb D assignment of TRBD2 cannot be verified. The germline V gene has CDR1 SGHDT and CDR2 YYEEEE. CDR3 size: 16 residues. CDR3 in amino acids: CASSLAFGLAGYEQYF.